This note documents a single T cell receptor beta chain sequence. The data were obtained in a study of PD-L1 blockade in urothelial cancer. Looking at the study overall: The analyses of blood took place 3 weeks (second dose) and 6 weeks after treatment start.

Generated by immunoSEQ multiplex PCR, the TCRdb table keeps only in-frame clones and is missing some. The table records tens of thousands of clones, roughly 90% of them present only once. The origin of this receptor is a man in his 60s with urothelial cancer. The input for sequencing was PBMCs, taken around atezolizumab (anti-PD-L1) treatment.

As DNA, the CDR3 is TGTGCCAGCAGTGACCAGGAACCCAGGGGACAGGGCAATGGCTACACCTTC. Translated: CASSDQEPRGQGNGYTF. This chain uses TRBV2 with TRBJ1-2, with 9 bases fitting TRBD1. V was pared by 3 bases and J by 6 bases, with 14 bases of the junction left unmatched. Germline CDR1 reads SNHLY; CDR2 reads FYNNEI. CDR3 length: 17 amino acids.